These 21 T cell receptor beta chains originate from one sample sequenced in a study of long-term antiretroviral therapy in people with HIV. The assay used was immunoSEQ (version v3.0), run at survey level. Repertoires were generated with immunoSEQ multiplex PCR, while TCRdb's copy carries only in-frame clones and drops some. The data hold more than 11,000 clones, with over 65% observed a single time. This sample comprised unsorted PBMCs, obtained 1.3 years before starting antiretroviral therapy. Receptor source: a man in his forties or fifties with HIV.

The J gene is TRBJ2-3, the V gene TRBV10-1, with TRBD1 as a possible D gene (6 bases). Germline loops: CDR1 WNHNN, CDR2 SYGVQD (reference sequence). The CDR3 extends over 14 amino acids. V lost 3 bases and J 5 bases, leaving 12 bases between the germline ends. This CDR3 reads CASSENRAVDTQYF. The CDR3 bases are TGCGCCAGCAGTGAAAACAGGGCTGTAGATACGCAGTATTTT.

The rearrangement links TRBV30 to TRBJ1-1; D unresolved. Germline V gene lookup returns CDR1 GTSNPN and CDR2 SVGIG (reference sequence). Trimming removed 3 bases from V and 1 base from J, with 6 bases in between. The CDR3 length is 12 residues. DNA for the CDR3: TGTGCCTGGAGGAGGGAGAACACTGAAGCTTTCTTT. Translated: CAWRRENTEAFF. The variable domain in full, with the rest retrieved from reference TRBV30 and TRBJ1-1, is SQTIHQWPATLVQPVGSPLSLECTVEGTSNPNLYWYRQAAGRGLQLLFYSVGIGQISSEVPQNLSASRPQDRQFILSSKKLLLSDSGFYLCAWRRENTEAFFGQGTRLTVV.

The chain employs TRBV7-9 and TRBJ2-3, with D uncertain. Germline assignment: CDR1 SEHNR and CDR2 FQNEAQ (reference sequence). This CDR3 contains 14 residues. Trimming cost V 5 bases and J 1 base, with 10 bases left between them. The CDR3 region is CASSPGLGTDTQYF. As DNA, the CDR3 is TGTGCCAGCAGCCCTGGGCTGGGCACAGATACGCAGTATTTT.

CDR3 protein: CASSLDLAGGADTQYF. The CDR3 coding sequence is TGTGCCAGCAGTTTAGACCTAGCGGGGGGGGCGGATACGCAGTATTTT. The rearrangement joins TRBV28 to TRBJ2-3; 12 bases map to TRBD2. Unmatched junction bases numbered 6, after V lost 2 bases and J lost 6 bases. CDR1 MDHEN and CDR2 SYDVKM come from the germline V gene. The CDR3 extends over 16 amino acids. Filled out from reference TRBV28 and TRBJ2-3, the complete variable domain reads DVKVTQSSRYLVKRTGEKVFLECVQDMDHENMFWYRQDPGLGLRLIYFSYDVKMKEKGDIPEGYSVSREKKERFSLILESASTNQTSMYLCASSLDLAGGADTQYFGPGTRLTVL.

This clone was counted only a few times. CDR3 nucleotides: TGTGCCAGCAGCCTAAATGGAGGGGAAGAGACCCAGTACTTC. Translated, it gives CASSLNGGEETQYF. The chain couples TRBV9 to TRBJ2-5, with D perhaps TRBD2 (6 bases). The germline V gene encodes CDR1 SGDLS and CDR2 YYNGEE. Trimming took 4 bases from V and 3 from J, leaving 13 bases between them. The CDR3 consists of 14 residues.

The rearrangement links TRBV11-2 to TRBJ1-1, with D possibly matching TRBD1 (5 bases). V shed 2 bases and J shed 1 base, with 8 bases lying between them. Germline V gene data show CDR1 as SGHAT and CDR2 as FQNNGV. The CDR3 is 14 residues long. Written as DNA, the CDR3 is TGTGCCAGCAGCTTAATGGGGGGGAACACTGAAGCTTTCTTT. It translates to CASSLMGGNTEAFF.

The chain is built from TRBV5-6 and TRBJ1-5, with a possible D match to TRBD1 (5 bases). Germline CDR1 is SGHDT and CDR2 is YYEEEE. Trimming removed 4 bases from V and 5 bases from J, with 10 bases in between. The CDR3 is 13 residues long. The CDR3 nucleotides read TGTGCCAGCAGCGTCCTGGGGGATCAGCCCCAGCATTTT. Protein: CASSVLGDQPQHF.

This clone was found once. The V and J genes are TRBV5-1 and TRBJ2-3; 8 nucleotides align to TRBD1. After removal of 4 bases from V and 0 bases from J, the junction contained 13 bases not matched to a gene. In germline, CDR1 is SGHRS, CDR2 YFSETQ. The CDR3 runs 18 residues. The CDR3 DNA sequence: TGCGCCAGCAGCGTAGCAGGGGGCGTGGGGGTGAGCACAGATACGCAGTATTTT. Protein product: CASSVAGGVGVSTDTQYF.

The rearrangement uses TRBV5-1 and TRBJ1-1; D is possibly TRBD1 (5 bases). Germline CDR1 and CDR2: SGHRS and YFSETQ. V lost 1 base and J 1 base, leaving 8 bases between the germline ends. This CDR3 comprises 14 residues. The CDR3 region has the DNA TGCGCCAGCAGCTTGAGGCAGGGGAACACTGAAGCTTTCTTT. As protein: CASSLRQGNTEAFF.

CDR3 protein: CASSEACTPGQGCGYTF. CDR3 bases: TGTGCCAGCAGTGAAGCTTGCACACCGGGACAGGGGTGTGGCTACACCTTC. The rearrangement links TRBV6-1 to TRBJ1-2, with 10 bases that match TRBD1. CDR3 size: 17 residues. With V trimmed by 0 bases and J by 7 bases, 11 bases remained unmatched. Per germline, CDR1 MNHNS and CDR2 SASEGT.

The rearrangement joins TRBV7-2 to TRBJ1-5; TRBD1 matches at 9 bases. Germline assignment: CDR1 SGHTA and CDR2 FQGNSA. V dropped 8 bases and J dropped 4; count of bases not matched to a gene: 6. There are 14 residues in the CDR3. CDR3 loop: CASAPGTGNQPQHF. CDR3 DNA: TGTGCCAGCGCTCCCGGGACAGGGAATCAGCCCCAGCATTTT.

This clone was recorded only once. Relative to the germline gene, one junction end is altered; a read error may explain this. The chain links TRBV18 to TRBJ1-5, with TRBD1 identical over 12 bases. This CDR3 contains 15 residues. The germline V gene encodes CDR1 KGHSH and CDR2 LQKENI. The CDR3 is CASSPGTGGNQPQHF. The CDR3 coding sequence is TGTGCCAGCTCACCAGGGACAGGGGGCAACCAGCCCCAGCATTTT.

CDR3 DNA: TGCGCCAGCAGCCCGGCTTTCTTT. It encodes CASSPAFF. V and J are TRBV23-1 and TRBJ1-1; D call uncertain. TRBV23-1 is an open reading frame whose function is uncertain. The V end was cut by 6 bases, the J end by 11 bases, with 4 bases between. The CDR3 sequence is 8 residues long.

The chain employs TRBV15 and TRBJ1-3; TRBD1 might be the D (6 bases). This CDR3 has 16 amino acids. V shed 1 base and J shed 0 bases, with 10 bases lying between them. CDR1 is LNHNV and CDR2 is YYDKDF in the germline V gene (reference sequence). The CDR3 DNA follows: TGTGCCACCAGCAGAGGGGGGACAAGCTCTGGAAACACCATATATTTT. This encodes CATSRGGTSSGNTIYF.

This clone was counted a few times. This rearrangement joins TRBV27 to TRBJ1-5; tentatively, D is TRBD1 (5 bases). This CDR3 has 15 amino acids. CDR1 and CDR2 from the germline V gene are MNHEY and SMNVEV (reference sequence). The V end lost 10 bases, the J end lost 4 bases, and 20 bases lay between the germline ends. The CDR3 region is CATRSPGRGNQPQHF. In DNA form, the CDR3 reads TGTGCCACTCGCTCCCCCGGGAGGGGTAATCAGCCCCAGCATTTT.

The chain employs TRBV6-5 and TRBJ2-7; D is possibly TRBD2 (6 bases). Germline CDR1 reads MNHEY; CDR2 reads SVGAGI. V shed 6 bases and J shed 6 bases, with 15 bases lying between them. The CDR3 length is 13 residues. CDR3 coding DNA: TGTGCCAGCAGCCAGACTAGAGACGGCGAGCAGTACTTC. Protein product: CASSQTRDGEQYF.

This chain uses TRBV19 with TRBJ1-2; the match to TRBD1 covers 10 bases. The length of the CDR3 is 16 residues. J gave up 7 bases and V 6 bases, and 14 bases lay outside the gene matches. The germline CDR1 and CDR2 sequences are LNHDA and SQIVND (reference sequence). DNA of the CDR3: TGTGCCAGTAGCCTTGATCTAGACAGGGGGCTTTTTGGCTACACCTTC. It translates to CASSLDLDRGLFGYTF.

V is TRBV10-3 and J is TRBJ2-7; D gene unclear. Trimming cost V 4 bases and J 3 bases, with 16 bases left between them. The V gene's germline CDR1 is ENHRY and CDR2 SYGVKD. This CDR3 spans 15 amino acids. The CDR3 DNA reads TGTGCCATCAGTGGATCGGACCAACCGGGCTACGAGCAGTACTTC. The encoded protein is CAISGSDQPGYEQYF.

V is TRBV11-3 and J is TRBJ1-4; no clear D gene. The germline CDR1 and CDR2 sequences are SGHNT and YENEEA. The CDR3 is 15 amino acids. Trimming shortened V by 1 base and J by 3 bases, and 9 bases separated the two germline ends. In nucleotides, the CDR3 is TGTGCCAGCAGCTTAGGTTCGGGATCTAATGAAAAACTGTTTTTT. Translating it yields CASSLGSGSNEKLFF.

The rearrangement links TRBV10-3 to TRBJ2-3; D is undetermined. Between the trimmed V and J ends, which lost 6 bases and 0 bases, there was a span of 10 bases. CDR3 length: 14 amino acids. Germline V gives CDR1 ENHRY, CDR2 SYGVKD. The CDR3: CAISQVSSTDTQYF. The DNA for the CDR3 is TGTGCCATCAGCCAAGTATCTAGCACAGATACGCAGTATTTT.

This chain connects TRBV30 to TRBJ2-2; no definite D call. This CDR3 contains 15 residues. The germline V gene has CDR1 GTSNPN and CDR2 SVGIG (reference sequence). Trimming stripped 4 bases from V and 4 bases from J, with 16 bases between. The CDR3 region is CAWNSGGRITGELFF. DNA for the CDR3: TGTGCCTGGAACTCAGGTGGCAGGATCACCGGGGAGCTGTTTTTT.